A selection of T cell receptor beta chains follows, all from one sample in a study of cytomegalovirus exposure and HLA in healthy donors. Libraries were prepared by immunoSEQ multiplex PCR; TCRdb keeps only in-frame clonotypes and omits some of them. The sample yields around 110,000 clones, 75% seen once. The sequenced sample was PBMCs. Receptor source: a male donor in good health and CMV-seropositive. CDR3s include the opening cysteine and the closing phenylalanine or tryptophan. The D gene is left open where the match is weak. Clone sizes are given selectively: once, few, many, or a class where the clone is expanded.

j_gene	abundance	v_gene	d_gene	CDR3nt	CDR3aa
TRBJ1-2	.	TRBV4-1	TRBD1	TGCGCCAGCAGCCAAGGGGACAGTAAGGTACTAGGCTATGGCTACACCTTC	CASSQGDSKVLGYGYTF
TRBJ2-5	.	TRBV7-6	TRBD1	TGTGCCAGCAGCTTAGCGTACGTCAGGGGGCGCGGAGAGACCCAGTACTTC	CASSLAYVRGRGETQYF
TRBJ1-1	few	TRBV27	TRBD1	TGTGCCAGCAGTTTTGCCCCGGACAGGGCTTTTAACACTGAAGCTTTCTTT	CASSFAPDRAFNTEAFF
TRBJ2-3	.	TRBV6-5	TRBD1	TGTGCCAGCAGTTACGGCAGGGGGCAATGTGCAGATACGCAGTATTTT	CASSYGRGQCADTQYF
TRBJ1-4	once	TRBV18	.	TGTGCCAGCTCACGTATTGCAACTAATGAAAAACTGTTTTTT	CASSRIATNEKLFF
TRBJ2-7	.	TRBV6-5	.	TGTGCCAGCAGTTCACGGGTAGAGGCGGACTACGAGCAGTACTTC	CASSSRVEADYEQYF
TRBJ1-1	.	TRBV28	.	TGTGCCAGCAGACGGGACTTGGGCTCTGAAGCTTTCTTT	CASRRDLGSEAFF
TRBJ1-1	.	TRBV7-2	.	TGTGCCAGCAGCTTGCGGTTGGCTGAAGCTTTCTTT	CASSLRLAEAFF
TRBJ1-1	.	TRBV4-3	.	TGCGCCAGCAGCCTTGCTGGGGGGGCAGCTGAAGCTTTCTTT	CASSLAGGAAEAFF
TRBJ2-1	.	TRBV19	TRBD1	TGTGCCAGTGGGGGCAGGGGGCCAGACAATGAGCAGTTCTTC	CASGGRGPDNEQFF
TRBJ2-5	.	TRBV5-1	.	TGCGCCAGCAGCTTTAGAGAGACCCAGTACTTC	CASSFRETQYF
TRBJ1-1	.	TRBV27	TRBD1	TGTGCCAGCAAAGCGACAGGGGTCACTGAAGCTTTCTTT	CASKATGVTEAFF
TRBJ2-7	.	TRBV28	TRBD1	TGTGCCAGCAGTTTTTACTGGGACAGCGCCAACTACGAGCAGTACTTC	CASSFYWDSANYEQYF
TRBJ2-7	few	TRBV7-3	.	TGTGCCAGCAGGCAAACCACTAGTTCCTACGAGCAGTACTTC	CASRQTTSSYEQYF
TRBJ1-4	.	TRBV6-6	.	TGTGCCAGCATGGGTACCTCCGGGGGGGAAAAACTGTTTTTT	CASMGTSGGEKLFF
TRBJ2-7	.	TRBV4-3	TRBD2	TGCGCCAGCAGCCTAAAGCGGGAGGGTAGCCTTGAGCAGTACTTC	CASSLKREGSLEQYF
TRBJ1-1	.	TRBV6-6	TRBD1	TGTGCCAGCACCAAAACGGGACAGGGGGCTGAAGCTTTCTTT	CASTKTGQGAEAFF
TRBJ2-3	once	TRBV7-2	TRBD2	TGTGCCAGCAGCTTATCCGGGACTAGCGGGGGGACAGATACGCAGTATTTT	CASSLSGTSGGTDTQYF
TRBJ2-3	.	TRBV4-3	TRBD2	TGCGCCAGCAGCCTGTCGCTAGCGGGGGGCACAGATACGCAGTATTTT	CASSLSLAGGTDTQYF
TRBJ1-3	.	TRBV5-1	.	TGCGCCAGCAGCTTGGGAGGCGCGTCTGGAAACACCATATATTTT	CASSLGGASGNTIYF
TRBJ2-5	.	TRBV5-6	.	TGTGCCAGCAGTTGGAGGGAAGAGACCCAGTACTTC	CASSWREETQYF
TRBJ2-5	.	TRBV28	.	TGTGCCAGCGGCTCCGGGACACAGCAAGAGACCCAGTACTTC	CASGSGTQQETQYF
TRBJ1-1	.	TRBV6-5	TRBD1	TGTGCCAGCAGTTACTACCAGGGGGGTCGAGCTTTCTTT	CASSYYQGGRAFF
TRBJ2-3	.	TRBV4-3	.	TGCGCCAGCAGCCAAGCCCAGGGGACACGGAGGGATACGCAGTATTTT	CASSQAQGTRRDTQYF
TRBJ1-1	.	TRBV4-3	TRBD1	TGCGCCAGCACCCTTGAAGGGGGGACAGGGAACACTGAAGCTTTCTTT	CASTLEGGTGNTEAFF
TRBJ2-3	.	TRBV2	.	TGTGCCAGCAGTAGGGACGGGGGTTTGGGGACAGATACGCAGTATTTT	CASSRDGGLGTDTQYF
TRBJ2-3	.	TRBV21-1	.	TGTGCCAGCAGCAAGAGCCCCAAGCGGGCATATCCTAGCACAGATACGCAGTATTTT	CASSKSPKRAYPSTDTQYF